The 27 T cell receptor beta chains below all came from one sample that was sequenced in a study of response to subunit inactivated influenza vaccine. MiXCR, run by TCRdb on the RT-PCR reads, gives a single entry per CDR3 protein. Of roughly 780,000 distinct CDR3 sequences listed, roughly 20% are singletons. The sequenced sample was PBMCs from blood, obtained 5 days after vaccination. The receptors shown here come from a man aged 50 to 60 who received an inactivated influenza vaccine.

The chain combines TRBV20-1 with TRBJ2-4, with 7 bases matching TRBD2. Germline CDR1 and CDR2: DFQATT and SNEGSKA (reference sequence). V was clipped by 6 bases and J by 0 bases; unmatched bases: 8. CDR3 length: 15 residues. The CDR3 nucleotides are TGCAGTGCAGCGGCCGCGGGGGTAGCCAAAAACATTCAGTACTTC. Its translation is CSAAAAGVAKNIQYF.

This clonotype occurred many times. The chain joins TRBV5-1 to TRBJ2-6; no definite D call. CDR1 SGHRS and CDR2 YFSETQ come from the germline V gene. The CDR3 is 13 residues long. V dropped 7 bases and J dropped 2 bases, with 7 bases sitting between them. In nucleotides, the CDR3 is TGCGCCAGCGTCGTAGCTGGGGCCAACGTCCTGACTTTC. This gives the protein CASVVAGANVLTF.

This clonotype was recorded many times. This rearrangement joins TRBV20-1 to TRBJ1-4; 7 bases are shared with TRBD1. Germline values: CDR1 DFQATT, CDR2 SNEGSKA (reference sequence). J was trimmed by 12 bases and V by 4 bases; bases with no gene match: 8. The CDR3 is made up of 12 amino acids. CDR3 amino acids: CSATTGNWELFF. Here the CDR3 DNA reads TGCAGTGCTACGACAGGGAATTGGGAACTGTTTTTT.

This clonotype has a count of ten or more. The chain joins TRBV12-3 or TRBV12-4 to TRBJ2-3; D is unresolved. The CDR3 loop spans 14 amino acids. V shed 6 bases and J shed 1 base, with 11 bases lying between them. CDR3 amino acids: CASSLLGGTDTQYF. For the CDR3, the DNA is TGTGCCAGCAGCCTTCTTGGAGGCACAGATACGCAGTATTTT.

This clonotype has more than one count but fewer than ten. This chain connects TRBV6-5 to TRBJ2-5, with D possibly being TRBD2 (5 bases). Trimming took off 6 bases at V and 4 bases at J, with 12 bases between the two ends. Germline loops: CDR1 MNHEY, CDR2 SVGAGI. This CDR3 has 13 amino acids. The CDR3 bases are TGTGCCAGCAGCTACCTAGCATCAGAGACCCAGTACTTC. This codes for CASSYLASETQYF.

In this sample, this clonotype turned up a few times. This CDR3 reads CSASRDSPNYGYTF. The CDR3, as DNA: TGCAGTGCTAGTCGGGACAGCCCTAACTATGGCTACACCTTC. This chain links TRBV20-1 with TRBJ1-2; 7 positions agree with TRBD1. V was pared by 3 bases and J by 0 bases, with 4 bases of the junction left unmatched. The CDR3 has 14 residues. From germline, CDR1 is DFQATT and CDR2 SNEGSKA (reference sequence).

This chain links TRBV7-8 with TRBJ1-5, with TRBD1 identical over 9 bases. The CDR3 is 17 amino acids. Germline V CDR1 and CDR2: SGHVS, FQNEAQ. Trimming took 0 bases from V and 10 from J; bases not matched to a gene: 13. CDR3 protein: CASSLAGTGSFQSPQHF. In DNA form, the CDR3 reads TGTGCCAGCAGCTTAGCCGGGACAGGGAGCTTCCAATCTCCCCAGCATTTT. The complete variable domain, with remaining parts taken from reference TRBV7-8 and TRBJ1-5, reads GAGVSQSPRYKVAKRGQDVALRCDPISGHVSLFWYQQALGQGPEFLTYFQNEAQLDKSGLPSDRFFAERPEGSVSTLKIQRTQQEDSAVYLCASSLAGTGSFQSPQHFGDGTRLSIL.

There are a few counts of this clonotype. This sequence joins TRBV12-3 or TRBV12-4 and TRBJ2-1; 13 nucleotides align to TRBD2. V lost 4 bases to trimming and J lost 8 bases; unmatched junction nucleotides: 5. CDR3 length equals 15 residues. The CDR3, as DNA: TGTGCCAGCAGTTATATACTAGCGGGGGGGCATGAGCAGTTCTTC. Protein: CASSYILAGGHEQFF.

This clonotype turned up a few times. The chain carries TRBV6-2 or TRBV6-3 and TRBJ2-2; 8 nucleotides match TRBD1. With V trimmed by 10 bases and J by 3 bases, 4 bases remained unmatched. Germline lookup yields CDR1 MNHEY and CDR2 SVGEGT. This CDR3 has 13 amino acids. The CDR3 protein is CATRTGYTGELFF. The CDR3 nucleotides are TGTGCCACCAGGACAGGGTACACCGGGGAGCTGTTTTTT.

The chain carries TRBV7-2 and TRBJ2-3; 10 bases match TRBD1. Germline CDR1 reads SGHTA; CDR2 reads FQGNSA. CDR3 length equals 16 residues. Unmatched junction bases numbered 4, after V lost 1 base and J lost 3 bases. The CDR3 DNA sequence: TGTGCCAGCAGCTTAGGGACAGGGGGTAGAACAGATACGCAGTATTTT. Amino acid sequence: CASSLGTGGRTDTQYF. Together with reference TRBV7-2 and TRBJ2-3, the CDR3 gives the full variable domain: GAGVSQSPSNKVTEKGKDVELRCDPISGHTALYWYRQSLGQGLEFLIYFQGNSAPDKSGLPSDRFSAERTGGSVSTLTIQRTQQEDSAVYLCASSLGTGGRTDTQYFGPGTRLTVL.

This clonotype was counted at least ten times. The V call is TRBV27, the J call TRBJ2-1; 8 bases align to TRBD2. Trimming took 6 bases from V and 4 from J; bases not matched to a gene: 8. The CDR3 has 15 amino acids. Germline V gives CDR1 MNHEY, CDR2 SMNVEV (reference sequence). CDR3 protein: CASSPSGGNYNEQFF. The CDR3 DNA is TGTGCCAGCAGCCCAAGCGGGGGCAATTACAATGAGCAGTTCTTC.

The rearrangement links TRBV12-3 or TRBV12-4 to TRBJ2-2; D remains unclear. V lost 11 bases and J 0 bases, leaving 10 bases between the germline ends. The CDR3 length is 13 residues. CDR3 sequence (DNA): TGTGCCGGTCGGAGATCGAACACCGGGGAGCTGTTTTTT. Amino acid sequence: CAGRRSNTGELFF.

This clonotype was seen a handful of times. The CDR3 DNA reads TGTGCCAGCAGTTTATCGGGACTAGCGGGGGGAGAGACCCAGTACTTC. Its translation is CASSLSGLAGGETQYF. The rearrangement links TRBV27 to TRBJ2-5, with TRBD2 matching over 15 bases. The CDR3 length is 16 residues. Trimming cost V 0 bases and J 4 bases; bases outside gene matches: 0. Germline CDR1 and CDR2: MNHEY and SMNVEV (reference sequence).

This clonotype was seen a handful of times. The chain joins TRBV6-1 to TRBJ1-3; D remains unclear. Germline loops: CDR1 MNHNS, CDR2 SASEGT. V lost 10 bases to trimming and J lost 0 bases, with 13 bases between them. The CDR3 runs 14 residues. The CDR3 reads CATLSHISGNTIYF. DNA for the CDR3: TGTGCCACCCTCAGCCATATCTCTGGAAACACCATATATTTT.

The V call is TRBV5-5, the J call TRBJ2-7; D possibly corresponds to TRBD1 (5 bases). Trimming took 3 bases from V and 0 from J, leaving 10 bases between them. The CDR3 covers 14 residues. The germline V gene encodes CDR1 SGHKS and CDR2 YYEKEE (reference sequence). Here the CDR3 reads CASSSSGFSYEQYF. The CDR3 coding sequence is TGTGCCAGCAGCTCCTCAGGGTTCTCCTACGAGCAGTACTTC.

The rearrangement uses TRBV11-2 and TRBJ2-7; D uncertain. The germline gives CDR1 SGHAT, CDR2 FQNNGV. V was cut by 5 bases and J by 2 bases, with 13 bases left in between. CDR3 length equals 14 residues. Here the CDR3 reads CASSPEWLAYEQYF. For the CDR3, the DNA is TGTGCCAGCAGCCCTGAATGGCTAGCCTACGAGCAGTACTTC.

For this clonotype: This may arise from a read error, as a much more abundant clone is one base away. The chain recombines TRBV12-3 or TRBV12-4 with TRBJ2-5, with D possibly TRBD2 on 5 matching bases. The length of the CDR3 is 14 residues. The CDR3: CASSFGVAQETKYF. CDR3 coding DNA: TGTGCCAGCAGTTTTGGGGTAGCGCAAGAGACCAAGTACTTC.

This chain connects TRBV28 to TRBJ2-5; 8 bases agree with TRBD1. The CDR3 is 16 residues long. Germline V gene lookup returns CDR1 MDHEN and CDR2 SYDVKM. J gave up 4 bases and V 4 bases, and 11 bases lay outside the gene matches. CDR3 amino acids: CASSWTQTGAGETQYF. The CDR3 region has the DNA TGTGCCAGCAGTTGGACCCAGACAGGGGCTGGAGAGACCCAGTACTTC.

This clonotype was observed a few times. The chain joins TRBV27 to TRBJ2-7, with unresolved D. V lost 5 bases to trimming and J lost 4 bases, with 12 bases between them. Germline CDR1 reads MNHEY; CDR2 reads SMNVEV (reference sequence). This CDR3 comprises 13 residues. The CDR3 reads CASSQTPWYEQYF. Here the CDR3 DNA reads TGTGCCAGCAGTCAGACCCCCTGGTACGAGCAGTACTTC.

The chain recombines TRBV7-8 with TRBJ2-3; 9 bases map to TRBD2. Germline-derived CDR1 and CDR2 are SGHVS and FQNEAQ. V lost 4 bases and J lost 4; bases outside the gene matches: 9. The CDR3 contains 16 residues. The DNA of the CDR3 is TGTGCCAGCAGCTCCCGACTAGCGGAGGATCCAGATACGCAGTATTTT. This gives the protein CASSSRLAEDPDTQYF. The whole variable domain, remainder taken from reference TRBV7-8 and TRBJ2-3, is GAGVSQSPRYKVAKRGQDVALRCDPISGHVSLFWYQQALGQGPEFLTYFQNEAQLDKSGLPSDRFFAERPEGSVSTLKIQRTQQEDSAVYLCASSSRLAEDPDTQYFGPGTRLTVL.

This clonotype came up many times. This chain joins TRBV12-3 or TRBV12-4 and TRBJ1-1; a weak D match, TRBD1 (6 bases). The CDR3 has 14 residues. V was pared by 4 bases and J by 6 bases, with 15 bases between. The CDR3 sequence is CASSSRLRGAEAFF. The CDR3 DNA is TGTGCCAGCAGTTCCAGGCTGAGGGGGGCTGAAGCTTTCTTT.

The chain couples TRBV6-6 to TRBJ2-1; 9 positions match TRBD1. Germline values: CDR1 MNHNY, CDR2 SVGAGI (reference sequence). This CDR3 region has 13 residues. In DNA, the CDR3 is TGTGCAGCAACGGGACAGGGCTTCAATGAGCAGTTCTTC. It translates to CAATGQGFNEQFF.

The chain links TRBV29-1 to TRBJ2-7; D is unresolved. This CDR3 has 12 amino acids. V lost 5 bases and J lost 1, with 9 bases in between. The V gene's germline CDR1 is SQVTM and CDR2 ANQGSEA. The CDR3 bases are TGCAGCGTTTGGTCAGTTTCCTACGAGCAGTACTTC. It codes for CSVWSVSYEQYF.

The chain employs TRBV5-1 and TRBJ2-2; 10 bases fit TRBD1. Trimming removed 4 bases from V and 4 bases from J; junction bases left unmatched: 10. This CDR3 is 17 amino acids long. The germline V gene encodes CDR1 SGHRS and CDR2 YFSETQ. The CDR3 is CASSARTRTGGTGELFF. The CDR3 DNA follows: TGCGCCAGCAGCGCGAGAACACGGACAGGGGGCACCGGGGAGCTGTTTTTT.

J is TRBJ2-5 and V is TRBV12-3 or TRBV12-4; 7 nucleotides match TRBD1. V was clipped by 2 bases and J by 3 bases; unmatched bases: 6. This CDR3 is 15 amino acids long. The CDR3: CASSLMGQIKETQYF. The CDR3 DNA reads TGTGCCAGCAGTTTAATGGGACAGATAAAAGAGACCCAGTACTTC.

A single count supports this clonotype. The J gene is TRBJ2-3, the V gene TRBV6-5; 8 bases are shared with TRBD2. The CDR3 sequence is 15 residues long. V dropped 3 bases and J dropped 10; count of bases not matched to a gene: 12. The V gene's germline CDR1 is MNHEY and CDR2 SVGAGI. The CDR3 is CASSYARGGELSQYF. Written as DNA, the CDR3 is TGTGCCAGCAGTTATGCTCGGGGGGGTGAGCTGTCGCAGTATTTT.

This clonotype was detected a few times. The rearrangement links TRBV6-5 to TRBJ2-7, with D uncertain. The V end was cut by 2 bases, the J end by 2 bases, with 13 bases between. CDR3 length: 15 amino acids. Germline CDR1 is MNHEY and CDR2 is SVGAGI. CDR3: CASSYDTTRTYEQYF. The CDR3 DNA sequence: TGTGCCAGCAGTTACGATACAACGCGTACCTACGAGCAGTACTTC.